This T cell receptor beta chain originates from a study of CD8+CD57+ T cells in acquired aplastic anemia. It was genomic DNA that served as the template for profiling TCR beta VDJ and CDR3. TCRdb re-called the reads through MiXCR, storing one row per CDR3 protein. The sample includes fewer than 80,000 distinct CDR3 sequences, less than 85% of them seen just once. The CDR3 extends over 12 amino acids. The V end lost 8 bases, the J end lost 1 base, and 6 bases lay between the germline ends. Germline assignment: CDR1 SEHNR and CDR2 FQNEAQ (reference sequence). Before being chosen for sequencing, patients had shown CD8+CD57+ cell expansion by flow cytometry.

The J gene is TRBJ2-1, the V gene TRBV7-9, with D possibly TRBD2 on 5 matching bases. The sample was sorted CD4+, CD8+, or CD8+CD57+ T cells (not recorded which) from PBMCs. The TCR was taken from a human donor with aplastic anemia. CDR3 region: CASGESYNEQFF. CDR3 DNA sequence: TGTGCCAGCGGGGAGTCCTACAATGAGCAGTTCTTC.